The sequence of this T cell receptor beta chain was determined in a study of post-analysis software for immune sequencing data. Findings and caveats of the study: Roughly 5 TRBV segments, TRBV5-6, TRBV5-1 and TRBV20-1 among them, were found more frequent in patients than controls.

This CDR3 region has 13 residues. Presence of unique molecular identifiers characterized the TCR beta cDNA libraries. From the PCR reads, TCRdb called clonotypes with MiXCR, one entry per CDR3 protein. The sample shows 550,000 to 700,000 distinct CDR3 sequences, roughly 47% of them seen only once. As for this clonotype: Its antigen is unidentified.

The TCR originated in a girl aged 10 to 17 with multiple sclerosis. The V and J genes are TRBV21-1 and TRBJ2-1; TRBD2 is the table's D call and was not checked against the DNA. The J call is doubtful: the DNA matches TRBJ2-7 better. TRBV21-1 is a listed pseudogene. The sequencing sample was made of blood. The CDR3 DNA is TGTGCCAGCAGCAAAGTGGCTCGCTACGAGCAGTACTTC. Translating it yields CASSKVARYEQYF.